This T cell receptor beta chain is drawn from a study of T cells after yellow fever vaccination. Study observations and caveats: At 95% to 98% for CD4 and approximately 89% for CD8, most primary-vaccination clones showed up again after the booster.

Template switching by 5'RACE produced TCR cDNA, adding a universal primer site and UMIs. TCRdb redid the calling of the 5' RACE reads with MiXCR, one entry per CDR3 protein. The sample includes about 340,000 distinct CDR3 sequences, around 13% seen only once; the top ten take 2.5% to 3.5%. This clonotype was recorded a few times. What it binds is not known. The material was CD4+ T cells sorted from PBMCs, obtained 15 days after the yellow fever booster vaccination. This clonotype was sampled from a man aged 18 to 29 who received the YFV17D yellow fever vaccine.

As DNA, the CDR3 is TGCGCCAGCAGGGCTGGGAGCGGGGGCACAGATACGCAGTATTTT. Protein sequence: CASRAGSGGTDTQYF. The chain is built from TRBV10-2 and TRBJ2-3; 7 positions agree with TRBD2. The CDR3 length is 15 residues. V dropped 6 bases and J dropped 1; count of bases not matched to a gene: 7. Germline V lookup: CDR1 WSHSY, CDR2 SAAADI.